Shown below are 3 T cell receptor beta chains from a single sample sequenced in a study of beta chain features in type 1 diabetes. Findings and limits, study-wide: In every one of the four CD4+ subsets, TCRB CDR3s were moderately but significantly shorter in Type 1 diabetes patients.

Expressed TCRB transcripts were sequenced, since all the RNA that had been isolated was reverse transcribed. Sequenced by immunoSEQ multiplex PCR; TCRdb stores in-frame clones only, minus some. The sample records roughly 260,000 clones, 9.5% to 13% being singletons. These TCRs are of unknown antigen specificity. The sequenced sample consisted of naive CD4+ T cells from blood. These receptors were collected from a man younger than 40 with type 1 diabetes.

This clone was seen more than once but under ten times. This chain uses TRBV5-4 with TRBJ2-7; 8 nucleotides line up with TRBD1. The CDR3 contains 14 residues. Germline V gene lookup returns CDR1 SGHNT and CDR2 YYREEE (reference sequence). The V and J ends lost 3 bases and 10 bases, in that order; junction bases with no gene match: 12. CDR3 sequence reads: CASSSTTGGVEQYF. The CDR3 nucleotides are TGTGCCAGCAGCTCGACCACAGGGGGAGTGGAACAGTACTTC.

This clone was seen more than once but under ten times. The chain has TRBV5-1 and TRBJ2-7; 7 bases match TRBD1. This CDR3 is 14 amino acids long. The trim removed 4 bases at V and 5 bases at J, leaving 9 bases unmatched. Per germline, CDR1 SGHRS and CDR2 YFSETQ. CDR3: CASSADRDQDEQYF. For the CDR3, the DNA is TGCGCCAGCAGCGCTGACAGGGATCAAGACGAGCAGTACTTC. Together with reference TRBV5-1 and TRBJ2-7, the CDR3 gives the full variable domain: KAGVTQTPRYLIKTRGQQVTLSCSPISGHRSVSWYQQTPGQGLQFLFEYFSETQRNKGNFPGRFSGRQFSNSRSEMNVSTLELGDSALYLCASSADRDQDEQYFGPGTRLTVT.

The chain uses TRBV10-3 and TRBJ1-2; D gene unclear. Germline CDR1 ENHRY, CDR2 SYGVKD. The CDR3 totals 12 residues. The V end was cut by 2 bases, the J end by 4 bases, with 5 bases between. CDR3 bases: TGTGCCATCAGTGAGGGCGGCTATGGCTACACCTTC. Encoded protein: CAISEGGYGYTF.